The sequence of this TCR beta chain was determined in a study of T cells in Graves' hyperthyroidism and ophthalmopathy. Diagnostic assessment was based on clinical symptoms, serum thyroxine and TRAb, thyroid ultrasound and orbital computed tomography. Any symptoms of ophthalmopathy came after the first hyperthyroidism diagnosis, from which the blood sample dates. Regarding the study as a whole: Ophthalmopathy could be told apart from stable hyperthyroidism with a 13 V-J model. Among thyroid clonotypes expanded above 0.001, most also appeared in blood.

Amplified TCR beta CDR3 regions came from RNA transcripts. Using the HTBI primer set, a first-round RT-PCR was run on the TCR CDR3. MiXCR, applied by TCRdb to the multiplex PCR reads, yields one record per CDR3 protein. The profile shows about 160,000 distinct CDR3 sequences, about 9.4% of them singletons. Germline loops: CDR1 SGHDT, CDR2 YYEEEE. Trimming removed 0 bases from V and 5 bases from J; junction bases left unmatched: 6. CDR3 length equals 15 residues. This clonotype was observed many times. Its antigen is currently unknown. The sample comprised blood. The chain carries TRBV5-6 and TRBJ2-3, with 7 bases identical to TRBD2. The receptor was isolated from a woman aged 18-29 years with Graves' hyperthyroidism that later progressed to Graves' ophthalmopathy. CDR3 in DNA: TGTGCCAGCAGCTTGGTAGTAGCGGGCGGAGATACGCAGTATTTT. Residues: CASSLVVAGGDTQYF.